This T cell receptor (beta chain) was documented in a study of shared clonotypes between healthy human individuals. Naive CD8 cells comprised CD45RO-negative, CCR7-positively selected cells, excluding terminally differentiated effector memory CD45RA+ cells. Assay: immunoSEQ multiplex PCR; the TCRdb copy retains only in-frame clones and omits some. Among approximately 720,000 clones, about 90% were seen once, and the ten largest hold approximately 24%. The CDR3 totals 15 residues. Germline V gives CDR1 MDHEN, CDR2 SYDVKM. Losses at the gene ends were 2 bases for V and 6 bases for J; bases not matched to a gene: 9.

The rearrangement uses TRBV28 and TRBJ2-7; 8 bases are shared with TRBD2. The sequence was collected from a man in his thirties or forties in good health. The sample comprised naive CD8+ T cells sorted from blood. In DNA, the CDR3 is TGTGCCAGCAGTTTAGAGCCCAGCGGGAGAAGCGAGCAGTACTTC. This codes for CASSLEPSGRSEQYF. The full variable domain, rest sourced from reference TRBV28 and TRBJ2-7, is DVKVTQSSRYLVKRTGEKVFLECVQDMDHENMFWYRQDPGLGLRLIYFSYDVKMKEKGDIPEGYSVSREKKERFSLILESASTNQTSMYLCASSLEPSGRSEQYFGPGTRLTVT.